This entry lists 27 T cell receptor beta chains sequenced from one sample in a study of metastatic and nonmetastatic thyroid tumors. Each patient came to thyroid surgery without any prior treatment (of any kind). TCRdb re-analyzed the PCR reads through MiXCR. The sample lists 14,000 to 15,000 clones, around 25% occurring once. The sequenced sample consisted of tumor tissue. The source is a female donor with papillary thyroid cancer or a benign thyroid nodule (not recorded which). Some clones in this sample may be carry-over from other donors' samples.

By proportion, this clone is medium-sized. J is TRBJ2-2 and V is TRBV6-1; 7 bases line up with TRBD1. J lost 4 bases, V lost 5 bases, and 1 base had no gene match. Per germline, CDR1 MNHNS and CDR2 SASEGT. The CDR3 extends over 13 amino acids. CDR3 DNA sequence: TGTGCCAGCAGTACAGGGGCCACCGGGGAGCTGTTTTTT. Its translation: CASSTGATGELFF.

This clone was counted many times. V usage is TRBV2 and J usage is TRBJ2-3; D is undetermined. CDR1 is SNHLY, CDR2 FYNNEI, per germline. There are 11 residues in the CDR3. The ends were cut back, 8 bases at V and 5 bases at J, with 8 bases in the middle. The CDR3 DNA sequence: TGTGCCAGCGGGGTGGGAGATACGCAGTATTTT. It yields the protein CASGVGDTQYF. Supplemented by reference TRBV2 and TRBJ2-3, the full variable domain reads EPEVTQTPSHQVTQMGQEVILRCVPISNHLYFYWYRQILGQKVEFLVSFYNNEISEKSEIFDDQFSVERPDGSNFTLKIRSTKLEDSAMYFCASGVGDTQYFGPGTRLTVL.

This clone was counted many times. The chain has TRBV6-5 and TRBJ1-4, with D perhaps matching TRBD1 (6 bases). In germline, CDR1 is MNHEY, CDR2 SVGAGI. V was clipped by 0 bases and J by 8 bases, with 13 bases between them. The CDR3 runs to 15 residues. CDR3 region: CASSYSGQMGEKLFF. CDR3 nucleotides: TGTGCCAGCAGTTACTCGGGACAAATGGGAGAAAAACTGTTTTTT.

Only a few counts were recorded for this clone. For the CDR3, the DNA is TGTGCCAGCAGTGGGGCCTTTGACTTCGGGGAGCTGTTTTTT. The encoded protein is CASSGAFDFGELFF. The chain uses TRBV28 and TRBJ2-2, with D possibly matching TRBD1 (5 bases). This CDR3 is built from 14 residues. The germline V gene has CDR1 MDHEN and CDR2 SYDVKM. V was clipped by 5 bases and J by 7 bases, with 14 bases between them. Complete variable domain (other parts from reference TRBV28 and TRBJ2-2): DVKVTQSSRYLVKRTGEKVFLECVQDMDHENMFWYRQDPGLGLRLIYFSYDVKMKEKGDIPEGYSVSREKKERFSLILESASTNQTSMYLCASSGAFDFGELFFGEGSRLTVL.

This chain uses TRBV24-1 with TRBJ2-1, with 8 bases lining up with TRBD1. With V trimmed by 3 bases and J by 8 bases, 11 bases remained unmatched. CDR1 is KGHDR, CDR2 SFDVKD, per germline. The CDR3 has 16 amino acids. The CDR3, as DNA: TGTGCCACCAGTGATAAGTCAAGAGACAGGGGCGATGAGCAGTTCTTC. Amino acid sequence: CATSDKSRDRGDEQFF.

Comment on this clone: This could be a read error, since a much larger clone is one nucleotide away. The CDR3, as DNA: TGCGCCAGCAGTAGGGTATGCACAGATACGCAGTATTTT. Residues: CASSRVCTDTQYF. V usage is TRBV5-1 and J usage is TRBJ2-3, with D uncertain. The germline CDR1 and CDR2 sequences are SGHRS and YFSETQ. The CDR3 totals 13 residues. V was cut by 5 bases and J by 1 base, with 8 bases left in between.

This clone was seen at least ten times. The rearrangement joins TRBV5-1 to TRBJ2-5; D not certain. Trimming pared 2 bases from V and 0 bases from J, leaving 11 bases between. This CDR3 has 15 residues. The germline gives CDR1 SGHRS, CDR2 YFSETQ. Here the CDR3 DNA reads TGCGCCAGCAGCTTCGCCAAAGCCGACCAAGAGACCCAGTACTTC. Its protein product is CASSFAKADQETQYF.

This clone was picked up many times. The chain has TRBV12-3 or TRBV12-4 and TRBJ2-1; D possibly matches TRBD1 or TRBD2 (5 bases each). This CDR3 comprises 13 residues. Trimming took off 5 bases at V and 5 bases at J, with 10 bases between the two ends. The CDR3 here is CASSVRDHNEQFF. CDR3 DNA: TGTGCCAGCAGTGTCCGGGACCACAATGAGCAGTTCTTC.

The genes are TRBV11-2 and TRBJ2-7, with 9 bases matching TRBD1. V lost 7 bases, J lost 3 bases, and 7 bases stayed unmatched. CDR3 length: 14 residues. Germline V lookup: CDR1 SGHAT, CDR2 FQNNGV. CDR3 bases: TGTGCCAGCAACCTACAGGGGGCGAGCTACGAGCAGTACTTC. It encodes CASNLQGASYEQYF.

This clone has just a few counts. The CDR3 sequence: CSARDPGQGNTEAFF. The CDR3 coding sequence is TGCAGTGCTAGAGATCCGGGACAGGGGAACACTGAAGCTTTCTTT. The rearrangement links TRBV20-1 to TRBJ1-1; TRBD1 matches 9 bases. The CDR3 extends over 15 amino acids. The junction had 3 bases not matched to a gene; V was cut back by 0 bases and J by 1 base. CDR1 DFQATT and CDR2 SNEGSKA come from the germline V gene (reference sequence).

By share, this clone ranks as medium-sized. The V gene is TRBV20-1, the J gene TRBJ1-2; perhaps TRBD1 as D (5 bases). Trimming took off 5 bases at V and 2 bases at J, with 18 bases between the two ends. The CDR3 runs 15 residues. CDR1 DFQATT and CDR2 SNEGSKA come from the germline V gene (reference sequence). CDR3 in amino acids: CSADPPGRRNYGYTF. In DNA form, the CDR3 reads TGCAGTGCTGATCCACCGGGACGGAGGAACTATGGCTACACCTTC.

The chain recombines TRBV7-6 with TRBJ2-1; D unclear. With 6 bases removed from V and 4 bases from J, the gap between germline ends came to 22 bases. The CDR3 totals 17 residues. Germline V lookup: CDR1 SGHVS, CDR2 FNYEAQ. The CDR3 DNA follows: TGTGCCAGCAGAAACTCGCCCACGGACGACTTATACAATGAGCAGTTCTTC. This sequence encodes CASRNSPTDDLYNEQFF.

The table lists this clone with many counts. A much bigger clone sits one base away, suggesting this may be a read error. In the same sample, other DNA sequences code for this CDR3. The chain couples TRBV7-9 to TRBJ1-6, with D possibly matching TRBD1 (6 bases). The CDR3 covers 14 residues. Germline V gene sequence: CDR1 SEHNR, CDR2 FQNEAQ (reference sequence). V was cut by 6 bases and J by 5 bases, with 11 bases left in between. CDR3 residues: CASSPPGDNSPLHF. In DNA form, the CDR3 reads TGTGCCAGCAGTCCTCCAGGGGATAATTCACCCCTCCACTTT.

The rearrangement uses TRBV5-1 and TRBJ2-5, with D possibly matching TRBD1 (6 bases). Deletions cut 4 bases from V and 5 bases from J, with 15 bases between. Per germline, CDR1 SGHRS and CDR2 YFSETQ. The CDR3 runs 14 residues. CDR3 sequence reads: CASSPLQGLETQYF. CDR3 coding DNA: TGCGCCAGCAGCCCATTACAGGGTTTGGAGACCCAGTACTTC.

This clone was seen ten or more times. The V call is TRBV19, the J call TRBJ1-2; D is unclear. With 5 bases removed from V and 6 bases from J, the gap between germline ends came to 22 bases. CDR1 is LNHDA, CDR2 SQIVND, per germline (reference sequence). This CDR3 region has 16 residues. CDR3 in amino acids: CASSGTGPRYLHGYTF. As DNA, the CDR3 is TGTGCCAGTAGTGGCACCGGGCCCCGGTACTTACATGGCTACACCTTC. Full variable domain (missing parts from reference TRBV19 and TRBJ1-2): DGGITQSPKYLFRKEGQNVTLSCEQNLNHDAMYWYRQDPGQGLRLIYYSQIVNDFQKGDIAEGYSVSREKKESFPLTVTSAQKNPTAFYLCASSGTGPRYLHGYTFGSGTRLTVV.

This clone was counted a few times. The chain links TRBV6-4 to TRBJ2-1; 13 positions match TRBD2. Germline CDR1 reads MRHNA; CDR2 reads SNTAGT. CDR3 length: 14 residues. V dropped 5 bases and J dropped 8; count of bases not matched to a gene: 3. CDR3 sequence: CASSLGLAGHEQFF. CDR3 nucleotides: TGTGCCAGCAGTTTGGGACTAGCGGGACATGAGCAGTTCTTC.

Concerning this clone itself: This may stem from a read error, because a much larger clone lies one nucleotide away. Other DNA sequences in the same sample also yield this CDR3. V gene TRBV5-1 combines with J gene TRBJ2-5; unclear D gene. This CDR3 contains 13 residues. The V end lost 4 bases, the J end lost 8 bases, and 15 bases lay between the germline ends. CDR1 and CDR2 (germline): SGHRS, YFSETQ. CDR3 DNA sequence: TGCGCCAGCAGCCCCCGGTGGGGTCCTACCCAGTACTTC. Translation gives CASSPRWGPTQYF.

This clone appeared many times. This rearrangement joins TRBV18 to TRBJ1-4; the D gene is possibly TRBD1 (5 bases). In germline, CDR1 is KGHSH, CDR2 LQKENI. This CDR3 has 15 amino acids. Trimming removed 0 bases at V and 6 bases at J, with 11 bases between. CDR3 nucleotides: TGTGCCAGCTCACCACCCGCAGGGAATCATGAAAAACTGTTTTTT. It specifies CASSPPAGNHEKLFF. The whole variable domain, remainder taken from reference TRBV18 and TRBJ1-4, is NAGVMQNPRHLVRRRGQEARLRCSPMKGHSHVYWYRQLPEEGLKFMVYLQKENIIDESGMPKERFSAEFPKEGPSILRIQQVVRGDSAAYFCASSPPAGNHEKLFFGSGTQLSVL.

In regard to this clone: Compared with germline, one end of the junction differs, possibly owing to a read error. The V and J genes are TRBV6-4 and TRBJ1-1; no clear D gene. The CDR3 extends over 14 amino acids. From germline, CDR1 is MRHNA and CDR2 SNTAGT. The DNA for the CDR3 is TGTGCCGGCAGAAAGACATGGCTTTCACCTGAAGCTTTCTTT. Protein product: CAGRKTWLSPEAFF.

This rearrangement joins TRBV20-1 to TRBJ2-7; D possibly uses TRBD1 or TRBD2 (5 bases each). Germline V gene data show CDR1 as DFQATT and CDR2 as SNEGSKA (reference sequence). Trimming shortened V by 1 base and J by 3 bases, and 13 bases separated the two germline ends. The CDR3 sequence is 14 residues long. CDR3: CSARARGLLYEQYF. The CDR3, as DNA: TGCAGTGCTAGAGCCCGGGGCCTACTCTACGAGCAGTACTTC.

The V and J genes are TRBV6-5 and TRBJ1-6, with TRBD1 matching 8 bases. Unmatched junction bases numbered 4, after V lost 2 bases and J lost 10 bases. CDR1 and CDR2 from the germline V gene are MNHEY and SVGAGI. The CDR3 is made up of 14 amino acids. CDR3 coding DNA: TGTGCCAGCAGTTACGGTACAGGGGGGTCACCCCTCCACTTT. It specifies CASSYGTGGSPLHF.

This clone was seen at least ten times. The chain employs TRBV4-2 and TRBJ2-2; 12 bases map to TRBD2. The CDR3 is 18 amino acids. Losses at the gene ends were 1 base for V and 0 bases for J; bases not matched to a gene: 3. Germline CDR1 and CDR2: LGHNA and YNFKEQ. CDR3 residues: CASSQGGLAGSNTGELFF. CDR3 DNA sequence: TGTGCCAGCAGCCAAGGAGGACTAGCGGGGTCGAACACCGGGGAGCTGTTTTTT.

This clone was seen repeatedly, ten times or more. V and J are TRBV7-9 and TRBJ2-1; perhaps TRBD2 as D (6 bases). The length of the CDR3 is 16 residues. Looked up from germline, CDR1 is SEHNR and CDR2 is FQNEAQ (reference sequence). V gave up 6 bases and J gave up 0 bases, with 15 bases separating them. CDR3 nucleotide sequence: TGTGCCAGCAGTCATCTAGCGATAAGCTCCTACAATGAGCAGTTCTTC. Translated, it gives CASSHLAISSYNEQFF.

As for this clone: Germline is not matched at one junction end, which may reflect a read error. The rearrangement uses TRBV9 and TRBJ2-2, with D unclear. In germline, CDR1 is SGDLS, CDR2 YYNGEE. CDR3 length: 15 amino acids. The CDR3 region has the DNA TGTGCCAGCAGCGTAAGCCAGTGGATCACCGGTGAGCTGTTTTTT. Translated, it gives CASSVSQWITGELFF.

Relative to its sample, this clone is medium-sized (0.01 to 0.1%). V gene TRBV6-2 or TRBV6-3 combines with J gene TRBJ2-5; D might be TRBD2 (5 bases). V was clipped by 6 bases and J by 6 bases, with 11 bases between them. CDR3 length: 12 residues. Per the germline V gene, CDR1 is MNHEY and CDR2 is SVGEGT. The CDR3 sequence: CASSRLRKTQYF. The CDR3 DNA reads TGTGCCAGCAGCCGACTAAGGAAGACCCAGTACTTC.

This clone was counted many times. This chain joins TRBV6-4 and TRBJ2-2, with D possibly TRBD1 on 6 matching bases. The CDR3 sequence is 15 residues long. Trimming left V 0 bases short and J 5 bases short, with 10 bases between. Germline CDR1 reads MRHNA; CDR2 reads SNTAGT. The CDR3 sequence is CASSDSGGETGELFF. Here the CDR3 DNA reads TGTGCCAGCAGTGACTCAGGGGGAGAAACCGGGGAGCTGTTTTTT.

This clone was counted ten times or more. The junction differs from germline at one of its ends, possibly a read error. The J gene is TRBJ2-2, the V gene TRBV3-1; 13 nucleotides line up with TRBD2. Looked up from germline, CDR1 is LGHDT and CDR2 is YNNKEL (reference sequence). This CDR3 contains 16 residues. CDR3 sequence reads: CASSRLTSGRAGEPFF. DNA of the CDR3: TGTGCCAGCAGCCGGCTTACTAGCGGGAGGGCCGGGGAGCCGTTTTTT.